Detailed here is one TCR beta chain. Germline-derived CDR1 and CDR2 are LGHDT and YNNKEL (reference sequence). The CDR3 has 15 residues. The ends lost 0 bases at V and 3 bases at J; junction bases unmatched: 4. Per the original data handling: Researchers report that nucleated cell counts were estimated from reference gene primer amplification. Clones were read by immunoSEQ multiplex PCR, and TCRdb kept only the in-frame ones, dropping some. V and J calls and clone size follow that table, whereas D and trimming were derived from the DNA. The repertoire holds 350,000 to 450,000 clones, with approximately 86% as singletons. This sample was taken from a study of blood T cell repertoires in COVID-19. As for the study in general: COVID-19 samples collected from the United States, Italy and Spain covered acute and convalescent phases. Sample material is recorded as cDNA or gDNA derived from T cells, B-cell-depleted T cells, or PBMCs.

Seattle-derived patients entered the study during active infection and were followed longitudinally. Sequencing was performed on peripheral blood. This sequence joins TRBV3-1 (or the pseudogene TRBV3-2) and TRBJ2-7; 8 bases align to TRBD2. The TCR sequence derives from a woman aged 60-75 years with COVID-19, enrolled during active disease. The CDR3 protein is CASSQDQRGLYEQYF. The CDR3 nucleotides read TGTGCCAGCAGCCAAGACCAGCGGGGGCTCTACGAGCAGTACTTC.